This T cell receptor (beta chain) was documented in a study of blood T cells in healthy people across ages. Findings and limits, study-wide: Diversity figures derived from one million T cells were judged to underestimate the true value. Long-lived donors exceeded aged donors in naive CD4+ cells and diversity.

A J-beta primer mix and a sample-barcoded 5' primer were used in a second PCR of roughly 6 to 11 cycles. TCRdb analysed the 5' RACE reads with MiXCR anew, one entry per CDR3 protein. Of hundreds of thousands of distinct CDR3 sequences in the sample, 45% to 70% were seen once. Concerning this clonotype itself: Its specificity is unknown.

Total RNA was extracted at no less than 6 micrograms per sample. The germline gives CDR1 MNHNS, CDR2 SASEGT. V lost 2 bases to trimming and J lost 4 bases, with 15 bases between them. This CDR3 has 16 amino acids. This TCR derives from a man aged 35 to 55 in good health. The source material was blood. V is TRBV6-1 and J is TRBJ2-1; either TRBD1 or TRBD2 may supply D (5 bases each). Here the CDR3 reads CASSEPHGATYNEQFF. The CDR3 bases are TGTGCCAGCAGTGAACCCCACGGGGCAACATACAATGAGCAGTTCTTC.